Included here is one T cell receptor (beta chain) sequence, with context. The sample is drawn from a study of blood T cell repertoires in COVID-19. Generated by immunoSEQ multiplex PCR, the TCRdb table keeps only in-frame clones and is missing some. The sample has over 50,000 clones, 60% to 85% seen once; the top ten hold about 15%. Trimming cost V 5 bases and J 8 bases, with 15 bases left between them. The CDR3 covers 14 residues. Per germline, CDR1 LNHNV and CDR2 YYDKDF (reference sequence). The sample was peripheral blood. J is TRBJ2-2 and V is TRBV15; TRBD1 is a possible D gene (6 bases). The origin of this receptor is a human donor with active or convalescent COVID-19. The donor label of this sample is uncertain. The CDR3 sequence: CATSLPIRGGELFF. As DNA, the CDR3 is TGTGCCACCAGCCTCCCGATCAGGGGAGGGGAGCTGTTTTTT.